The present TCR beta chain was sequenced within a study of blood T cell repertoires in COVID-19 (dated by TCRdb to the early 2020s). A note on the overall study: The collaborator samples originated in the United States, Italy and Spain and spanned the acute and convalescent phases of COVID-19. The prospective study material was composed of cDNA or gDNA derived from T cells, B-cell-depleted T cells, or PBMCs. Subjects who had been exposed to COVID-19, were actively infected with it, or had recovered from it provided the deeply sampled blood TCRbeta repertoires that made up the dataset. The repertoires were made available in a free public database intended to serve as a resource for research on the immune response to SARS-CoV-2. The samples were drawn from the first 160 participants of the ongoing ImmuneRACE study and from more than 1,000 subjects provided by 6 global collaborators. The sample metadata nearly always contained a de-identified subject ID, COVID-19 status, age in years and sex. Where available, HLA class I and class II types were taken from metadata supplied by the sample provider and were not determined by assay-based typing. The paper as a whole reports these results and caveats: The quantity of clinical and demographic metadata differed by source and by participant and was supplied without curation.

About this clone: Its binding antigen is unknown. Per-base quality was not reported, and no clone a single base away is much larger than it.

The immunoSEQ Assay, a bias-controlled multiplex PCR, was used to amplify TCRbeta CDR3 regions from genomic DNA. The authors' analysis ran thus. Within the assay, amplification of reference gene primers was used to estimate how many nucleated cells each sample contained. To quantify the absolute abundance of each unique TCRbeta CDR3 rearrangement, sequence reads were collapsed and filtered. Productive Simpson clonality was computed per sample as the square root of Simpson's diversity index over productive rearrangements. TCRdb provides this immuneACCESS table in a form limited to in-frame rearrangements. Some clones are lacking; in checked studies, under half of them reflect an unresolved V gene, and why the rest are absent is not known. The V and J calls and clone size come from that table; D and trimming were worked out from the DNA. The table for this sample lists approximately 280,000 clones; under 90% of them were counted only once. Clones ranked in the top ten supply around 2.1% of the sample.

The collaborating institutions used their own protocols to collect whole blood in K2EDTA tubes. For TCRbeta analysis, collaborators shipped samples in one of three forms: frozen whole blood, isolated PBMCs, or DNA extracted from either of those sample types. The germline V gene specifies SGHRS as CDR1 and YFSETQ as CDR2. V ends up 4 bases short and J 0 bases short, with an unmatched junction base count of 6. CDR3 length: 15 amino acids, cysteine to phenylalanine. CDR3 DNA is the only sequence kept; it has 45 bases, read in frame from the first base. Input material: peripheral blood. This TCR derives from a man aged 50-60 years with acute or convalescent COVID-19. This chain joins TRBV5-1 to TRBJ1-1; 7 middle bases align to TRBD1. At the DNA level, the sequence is TGCGCCAGCAGCCCTGGGACAGCCATGAACACTGAAGCTTTCTTT. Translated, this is CASSPGTAMNTEAFF. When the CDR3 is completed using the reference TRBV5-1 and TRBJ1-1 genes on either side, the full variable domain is KAGVTQTPRYLIKTRGQQVTLSCSPISGHRSVSWYQQTPGQGLQFLFEYFSETQRNKGNFPGRFSGRQFSNSRSEMNVSTLELGDSALYLCASSPGTAMNTEAFFGQGTRLTVV.